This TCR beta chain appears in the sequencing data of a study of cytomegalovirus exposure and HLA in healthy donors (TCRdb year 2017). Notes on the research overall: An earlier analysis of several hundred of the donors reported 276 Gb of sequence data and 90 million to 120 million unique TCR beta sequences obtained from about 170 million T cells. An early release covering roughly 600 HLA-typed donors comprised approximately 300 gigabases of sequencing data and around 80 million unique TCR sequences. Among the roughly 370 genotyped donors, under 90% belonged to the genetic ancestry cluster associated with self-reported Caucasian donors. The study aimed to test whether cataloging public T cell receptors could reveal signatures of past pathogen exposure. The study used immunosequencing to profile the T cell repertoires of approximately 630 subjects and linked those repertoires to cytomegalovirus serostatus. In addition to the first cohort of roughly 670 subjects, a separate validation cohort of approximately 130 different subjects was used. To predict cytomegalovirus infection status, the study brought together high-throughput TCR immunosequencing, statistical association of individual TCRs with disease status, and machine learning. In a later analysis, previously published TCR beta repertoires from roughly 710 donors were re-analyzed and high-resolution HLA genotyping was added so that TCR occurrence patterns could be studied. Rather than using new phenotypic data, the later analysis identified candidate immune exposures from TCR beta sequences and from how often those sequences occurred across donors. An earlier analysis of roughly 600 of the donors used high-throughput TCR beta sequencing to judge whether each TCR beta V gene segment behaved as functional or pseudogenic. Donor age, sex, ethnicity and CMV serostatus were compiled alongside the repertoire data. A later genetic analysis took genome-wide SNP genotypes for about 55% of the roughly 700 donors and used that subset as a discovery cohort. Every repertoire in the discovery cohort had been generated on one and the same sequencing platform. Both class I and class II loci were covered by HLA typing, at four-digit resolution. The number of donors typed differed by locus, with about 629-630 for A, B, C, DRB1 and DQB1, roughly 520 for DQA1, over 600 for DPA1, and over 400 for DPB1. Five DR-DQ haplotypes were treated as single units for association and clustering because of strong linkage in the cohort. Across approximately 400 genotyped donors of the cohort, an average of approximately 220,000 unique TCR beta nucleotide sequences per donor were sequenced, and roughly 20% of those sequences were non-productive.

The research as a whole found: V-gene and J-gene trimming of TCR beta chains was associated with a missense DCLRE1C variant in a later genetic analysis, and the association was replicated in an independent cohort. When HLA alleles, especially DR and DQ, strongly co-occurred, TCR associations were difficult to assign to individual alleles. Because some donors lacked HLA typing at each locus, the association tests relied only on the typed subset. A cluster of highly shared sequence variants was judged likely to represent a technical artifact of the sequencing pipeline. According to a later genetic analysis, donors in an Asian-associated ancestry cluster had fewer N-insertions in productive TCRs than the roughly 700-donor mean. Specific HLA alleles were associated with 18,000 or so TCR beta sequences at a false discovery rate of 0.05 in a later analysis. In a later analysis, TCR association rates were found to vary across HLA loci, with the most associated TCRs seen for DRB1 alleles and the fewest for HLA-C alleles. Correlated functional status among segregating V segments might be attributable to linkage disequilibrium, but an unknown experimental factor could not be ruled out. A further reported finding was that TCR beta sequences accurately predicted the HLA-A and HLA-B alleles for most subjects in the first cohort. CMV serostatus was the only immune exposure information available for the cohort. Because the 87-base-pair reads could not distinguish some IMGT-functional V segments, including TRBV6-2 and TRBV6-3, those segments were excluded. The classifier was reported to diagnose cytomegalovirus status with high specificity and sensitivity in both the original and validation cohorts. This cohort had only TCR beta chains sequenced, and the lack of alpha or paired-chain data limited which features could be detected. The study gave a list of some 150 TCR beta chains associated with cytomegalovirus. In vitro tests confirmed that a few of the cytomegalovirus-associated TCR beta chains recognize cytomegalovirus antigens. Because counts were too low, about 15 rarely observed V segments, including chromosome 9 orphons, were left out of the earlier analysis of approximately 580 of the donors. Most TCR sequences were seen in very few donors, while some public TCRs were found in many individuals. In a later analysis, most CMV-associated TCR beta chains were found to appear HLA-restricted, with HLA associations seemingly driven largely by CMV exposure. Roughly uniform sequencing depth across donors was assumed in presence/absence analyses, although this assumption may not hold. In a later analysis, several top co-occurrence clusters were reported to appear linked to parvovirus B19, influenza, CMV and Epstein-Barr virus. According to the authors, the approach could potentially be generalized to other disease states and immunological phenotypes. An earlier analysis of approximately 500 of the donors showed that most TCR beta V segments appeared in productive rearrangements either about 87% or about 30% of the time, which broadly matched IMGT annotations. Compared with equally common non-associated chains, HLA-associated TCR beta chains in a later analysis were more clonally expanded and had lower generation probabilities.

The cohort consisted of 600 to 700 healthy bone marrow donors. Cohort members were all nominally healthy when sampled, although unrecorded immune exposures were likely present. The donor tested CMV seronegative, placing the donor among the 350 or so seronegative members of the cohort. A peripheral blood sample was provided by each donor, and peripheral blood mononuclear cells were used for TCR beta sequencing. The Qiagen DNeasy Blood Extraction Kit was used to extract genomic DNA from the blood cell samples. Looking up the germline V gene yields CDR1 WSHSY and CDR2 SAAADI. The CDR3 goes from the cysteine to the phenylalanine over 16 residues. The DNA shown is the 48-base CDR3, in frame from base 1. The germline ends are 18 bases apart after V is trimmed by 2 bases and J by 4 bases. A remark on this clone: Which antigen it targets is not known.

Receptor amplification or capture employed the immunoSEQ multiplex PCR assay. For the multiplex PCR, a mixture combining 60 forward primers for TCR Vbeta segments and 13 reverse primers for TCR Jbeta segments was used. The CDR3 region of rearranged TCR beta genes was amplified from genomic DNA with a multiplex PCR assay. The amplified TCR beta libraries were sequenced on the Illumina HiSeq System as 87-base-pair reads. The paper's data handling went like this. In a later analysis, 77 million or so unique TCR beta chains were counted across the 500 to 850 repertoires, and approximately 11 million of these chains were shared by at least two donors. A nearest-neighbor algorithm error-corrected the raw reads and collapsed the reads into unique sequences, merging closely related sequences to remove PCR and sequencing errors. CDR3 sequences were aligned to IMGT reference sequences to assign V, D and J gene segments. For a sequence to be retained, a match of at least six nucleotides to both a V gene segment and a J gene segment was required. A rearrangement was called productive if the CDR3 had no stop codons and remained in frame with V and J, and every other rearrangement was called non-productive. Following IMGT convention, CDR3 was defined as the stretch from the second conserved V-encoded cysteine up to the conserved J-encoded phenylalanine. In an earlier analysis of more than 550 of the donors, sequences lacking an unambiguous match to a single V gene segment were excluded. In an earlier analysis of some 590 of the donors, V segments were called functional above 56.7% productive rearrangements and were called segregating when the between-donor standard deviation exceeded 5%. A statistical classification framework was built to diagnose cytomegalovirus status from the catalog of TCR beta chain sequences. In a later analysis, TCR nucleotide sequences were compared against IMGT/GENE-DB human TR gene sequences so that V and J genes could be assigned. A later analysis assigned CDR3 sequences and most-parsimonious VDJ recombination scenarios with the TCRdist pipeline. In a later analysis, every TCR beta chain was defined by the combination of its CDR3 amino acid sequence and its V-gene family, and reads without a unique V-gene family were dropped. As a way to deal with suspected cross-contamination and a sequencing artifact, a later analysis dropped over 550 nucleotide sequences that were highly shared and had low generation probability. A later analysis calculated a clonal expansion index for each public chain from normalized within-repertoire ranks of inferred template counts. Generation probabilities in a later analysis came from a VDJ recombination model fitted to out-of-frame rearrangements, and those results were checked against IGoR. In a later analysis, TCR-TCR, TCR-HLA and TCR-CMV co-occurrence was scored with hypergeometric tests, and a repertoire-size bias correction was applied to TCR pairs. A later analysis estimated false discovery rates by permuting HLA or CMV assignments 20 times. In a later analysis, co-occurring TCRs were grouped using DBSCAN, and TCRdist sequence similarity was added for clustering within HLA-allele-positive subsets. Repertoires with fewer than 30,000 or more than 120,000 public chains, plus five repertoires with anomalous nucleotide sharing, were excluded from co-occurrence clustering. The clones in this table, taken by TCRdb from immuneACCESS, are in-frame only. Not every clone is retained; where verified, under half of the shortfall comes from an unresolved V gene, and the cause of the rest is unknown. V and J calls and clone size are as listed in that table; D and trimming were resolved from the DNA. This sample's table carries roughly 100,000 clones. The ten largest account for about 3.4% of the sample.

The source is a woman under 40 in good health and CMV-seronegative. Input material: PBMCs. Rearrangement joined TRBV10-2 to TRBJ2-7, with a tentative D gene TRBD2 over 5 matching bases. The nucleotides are TGCGCCAGCAGTGAGCCCTTTGGCAGGTCGGGGTACGAGCAGTACTTC. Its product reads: CASSEPFGRSGYEQYF.